These 9 T cell receptor beta chains originate from one sample sequenced in a study of cytomegalovirus exposure and HLA in healthy donors. With 60 Vbeta and 13 Jbeta primers, the PCR was carried out. Assay used: immunoSEQ multiplex PCR; TCRdb lists only in-frame clones, some missing. The data contain more than 150,000 clones, about 77% of them seen just once; the ten biggest clones take up under 3%. The specimen was PBMCs. The receptor set was obtained from a young woman in good health and CMV-seropositive.

This rearrangement joins TRBV11-3 to TRBJ1-5; no firm D call. CDR1 and CDR2 (germline): SGHNT, YENEEA. This CDR3 is 15 amino acids long. Trimming stripped 1 base from V and 1 base from J, with 8 bases between. The CDR3 sequence: CASSLGRRSNQPQHF. Here the CDR3 DNA reads TGTGCCAGCAGCTTAGGTAGGCGGAGCAATCAGCCCCAGCATTTT.

The chain carries TRBV5-1 and TRBJ1-1; maybe TRBD1 (6 bases). The V end was cut by 0 bases, the J end by 4 bases, with 13 bases between. CDR3 size: 15 residues. Germline-derived CDR1 and CDR2 are SGHRS and YFSETQ. The CDR3 reads CASSLDWGLSTEAFF. In DNA form, the CDR3 reads TGCGCCAGCAGCTTGGACTGGGGGCTGTCCACTGAAGCTTTCTTT.

This chain uses TRBV18 with TRBJ2-5; possibly TRBD2 for D (5 bases). The germline V gene has CDR1 KGHSH and CDR2 LQKENI. The CDR3 is 15 residues long. Trimming took off 1 base at V and 0 bases at J, with 9 bases between the two ends. CDR3 in DNA: TGTGCCAGCTCACCACAAGGACTGTACCAAGAGACCCAGTACTTC. It is translated as CASSPQGLYQETQYF.

The chain recombines TRBV5-1 with TRBJ2-7; unclear D gene. Germline V gene sequence: CDR1 SGHRS, CDR2 YFSETQ. The V end lost 4 bases, the J end lost 3 bases, and 11 bases lay between the germline ends. The CDR3 loop spans 13 amino acids. The CDR3 protein is CASSEEPGYEQYF. CDR3 nucleotides: TGCGCCAGCAGCGAGGAACCTGGCTACGAGCAGTACTTC.

The rearrangement uses TRBV7-8 and TRBJ2-1; D is perhaps TRBD1 (6 bases). The CDR3 runs 16 residues. Trimming left V 5 bases short and J 4 bases short, with 18 bases between. Germline loops: CDR1 SGHVS, CDR2 FQNEAQ. CDR3 sequence reads: CASSPPPGTLYNEQFF. CDR3 DNA sequence: TGTGCCAGCAGCCCGCCCCCCGGGACACTTTACAATGAGCAGTTCTTC.

This rearrangement joins TRBV7-9 to TRBJ2-7, with TRBD2 matching over 9 bases. Germline V gene data show CDR1 as SEHNR and CDR2 as FQNEAQ (reference sequence). CDR3 size: 14 residues. Trimming removed 0 bases from V and 5 bases from J; junction bases left unmatched: 2. As DNA, the CDR3 is TGTGCCAGCAGCTTAGCGGCGGGGGGGGACGAGCAGTACTTC. Its translation: CASSLAAGGDEQYF.

DNA for the CDR3: TGCGCCAGCAGTGACCTCCGTGGGACAGGGAGGTTTTATGGCTACACCTTC. This gives the protein CASSDLRGTGRFYGYTF. The V and J genes are TRBV10-2 and TRBJ1-2; 9 bases line up with TRBD1. The CDR3 length is 17 residues. From germline, CDR1 is WSHSY and CDR2 SAAADI. V was pared by 3 bases and J by 5 bases, with 13 bases of the junction left unmatched.

The J gene is TRBJ2-7, the V gene TRBV6-1; possible D gene TRBD2, 7 bases. Germline V gene sequence: CDR1 MNHNS, CDR2 SASEGT. V shed 1 base and J shed 5 bases, with 15 bases lying between them. The CDR3 covers 15 residues. The CDR3 loop is CASSEVGREGDEQYF. The DNA for the CDR3 is TGTGCCAGCAGTGAAGTAGGCAGGGAGGGGGACGAGCAGTACTTC.

The chain couples TRBV7-6 to TRBJ1-1, with D hard to call. The CDR3 loop spans 13 amino acids. The germline V and J ends were trimmed by 2 bases and 0 bases, with 4 bases remaining between them. The germline V gene encodes CDR1 SGHVS and CDR2 FNYEAQ. The CDR3 here is CASSLQMNTEAFF. The CDR3 DNA reads as TGTGCCAGCAGCTTACAGATGAACACTGAAGCTTTCTTT. The full variable domain, its missing parts supplied by reference TRBV7-6 and TRBJ1-1, is GAGVSQSPRYKVTKRGQDVALRCDPISGHVSLYWYRQALGQGPEFLTYFNYEAQQDKSGLPNDRFSAERPEGSISTLTIQRTEQRDSAMYRCASSLQMNTEAFFGQGTRLTVV.